The 32 T cell receptor beta chains given below trace back to one sample, sequenced in a study of shared clonotypes between healthy human individuals. Here immunoSEQ multiplex PCR was the method, and the copy in TCRdb shows in-frame clones only, minus some. The sample holds millions of clones, 90% to 95% seen once. The specimen was naive CD4+ T cells from PBMCs. The sample's subset: CD45RA+ positively selected. Source of these receptors: a man between 18 and 29 years old in good health. Some clones in this sample may be carry-over from other donors' samples.

Here the CDR3 reads CAWRDTNYGYTF. The CDR3 DNA is TGTGCCTGGAGAGACACTAACTATGGCTACACCTTC. This chain links TRBV30 with TRBJ1-2; D ambiguous. The CDR3 length is 12 residues. V was clipped by 3 bases and J by 0 bases, with 5 bases between them. In germline, CDR1 is GTSNPN, CDR2 SVGIG (reference sequence).

The V call is TRBV6-5, the J call TRBJ2-1; D tentatively reads TRBD1 or TRBD2 (5 bases each). V gave up 6 bases and J gave up 4 bases, with 13 bases separating them. This CDR3 region has 14 residues. Germline values: CDR1 MNHEY, CDR2 SVGAGI. CDR3 DNA sequence: TGTGCCAGCAGCATAAGGGACGGGTACAATGAGCAGTTCTTC. Translated, it gives CASSIRDGYNEQFF.

The rearrangement joins TRBV6-5 to TRBJ1-1; a possible D gene is TRBD1 (6 bases). V gave up 10 bases and J gave up 3 bases, with 15 bases separating them. This CDR3 is 13 amino acids long. The germline CDR1 and CDR2 sequences are MNHEY and SVGAGI. This CDR3 is CAILTGPYTEAFF. DNA of the CDR3: TGTGCCATACTAACAGGGCCCTACACTGAAGCTTTCTTT.

The rearrangement joins TRBV7-3 to TRBJ2-7, with a tentative D call TRBD2 (5 bases). CDR1 and CDR2 (germline): SGHTA, FQGTGA. V was shortened by 0 bases and J by 8 bases, with 8 bases between the two germline ends. CDR3 size: 12 residues. CDR3 sequence (DNA): TGTGCCAGCAGCTTAACGGCGGGCAAGCAGTACTTC. It yields the protein CASSLTAGKQYF.

The chain recombines TRBV5-1 with TRBJ1-3; TRBD1 agrees at 8 bases. Germline-derived CDR1 and CDR2 are SGHRS and YFSETQ. The CDR3 covers 17 residues. V shed 4 bases, J shed 2 bases, and the junction held 11 bases outside the gene matches. The CDR3 sequence: CASSPTLQTGAGNTIYF. Written as DNA, the CDR3 is TGCGCCAGCAGCCCAACCCTTCAGACAGGGGCTGGAAACACCATATATTTT.

V usage is TRBV5-1 and J usage is TRBJ2-7; 7 nucleotides match TRBD2. Trimming cost V 4 bases and J 9 bases; bases outside gene matches: 16. There are 15 residues in the CDR3. The germline CDR1 and CDR2 sequences are SGHRS and YFSETQ. The CDR3 loop reads CASSPVGGSGYGQYF. Here the CDR3 DNA reads TGCGCCAGCAGCCCGGTGGGGGGGTCTGGATATGGGCAGTACTTC.

This clone was recorded only once. Other DNA sequences in the sample encode the same CDR3. The chain joins TRBV4-2 to TRBJ2-5; 13 bases align to TRBD2. CDR1 and CDR2 (germline): LGHNA, YNFKEQ. The V and J ends lost 1 base and 2 bases, in that order; junction bases with no gene match: 1. CDR3 length: 16 amino acids. CDR3 region: CASSQAGLAGQETQYF. CDR3 coding DNA: TGTGCCAGCAGCCAAGCGGGACTAGCGGGACAAGAGACCCAGTACTTC.

The J gene is TRBJ2-3, the V gene TRBV5-1, with 8 bases that match TRBD1. With 4 bases clipped from V and 5 bases from J, the junction kept 9 bases outside the gene matches. CDR3 length: 15 residues. The germline V gene encodes CDR1 SGHRS and CDR2 YFSETQ. In DNA form, the CDR3 reads TGCGCCAGCAGCGCCATTGAGACAGGGGTAGATACGCAGTATTTT. Translating it yields CASSAIETGVDTQYF.

This chain joins TRBV19 and TRBJ1-5, with 7 bases matching TRBD1. V shed 5 bases, J shed 2 bases, and the junction held 9 bases outside the gene matches. CDR1 LNHDA and CDR2 SQIVND come from the germline V gene (reference sequence). The CDR3 has 16 residues. The CDR3 protein is CASSLTGSRGNQPQHF. The CDR3 bases are TGTGCCAGTAGTTTGACAGGGAGTCGAGGCAATCAGCCCCAGCATTTT.

The rearrangement uses TRBV7-6 and TRBJ1-2; D gene ambiguous. Per the germline V gene, CDR1 is SGHVS and CDR2 is FNYEAQ. The V end was cut by 9 bases, the J end by 7 bases, with 15 bases between. CDR3 size: 12 residues. The CDR3 is CASRAWEGGYTF. The CDR3 nucleotides read TGTGCCAGTCGCGCCTGGGAGGGTGGCTACACCTTC. Variable domain in full (rest from reference TRBV7-6 and TRBJ1-2): GAGVSQSPRYKVTKRGQDVALRCDPISGHVSLYWYRQALGQGPEFLTYFNYEAQQDKSGLPNDRFSAERPEGSISTLTIQRTEQRDSAMYRCASRAWEGGYTFGSGTRLTVV.

This clone appeared a few times. CDR3 sequence reads: CAWTVADGREKLFF. CDR3 in DNA: TGTGCCTGGACCGTCGCCGATGGTAGGGAAAAACTGTTTTTT. This chain uses TRBV30 with TRBJ1-4, with D hard to call. CDR1 and CDR2 (germline): GTSNPN, SVGIG (reference sequence). The CDR3 runs to 14 residues. V lost 4 bases to trimming and J lost 8 bases, with 17 bases between them.

The gene calls are TRBV7-8 and TRBJ1-5; D is possibly TRBD1 (6 bases). The CDR3 spans 14 residues. Germline-derived CDR1 and CDR2 are SGHVS and FQNEAQ. The V end was cut by 1 base, the J end by 6 bases, with 10 bases between. CDR3 sequence: CASSLEGGGQPQHF. The CDR3 coding sequence is TGTGCCAGCAGCTTAGAAGGGGGAGGTCAGCCCCAGCATTTT. Full variable domain (remainder filled in from reference TRBV7-8 and TRBJ1-5): GAGVSQSPRYKVAKRGQDVALRCDPISGHVSLFWYQQALGQGPEFLTYFQNEAQLDKSGLPSDRFFAERPEGSVSTLKIQRTQQEDSAVYLCASSLEGGGQPQHFGDGTRLSIL.

This rearrangement joins TRBV5-5 to TRBJ1-2; 9 bases are a match to TRBD1. The V gene end was trimmed by 3 bases and the J gene end by 4 bases; junction bases not matched to a gene: 4. Germline CDR1 SGHKS, CDR2 YYEKEE (reference sequence). The CDR3 extends over 14 amino acids. The CDR3 DNA follows: TGTGCCAGCAGCTCCGGGGACAGGGTCTATGGCTACACCTTC. Amino acids: CASSSGDRVYGYTF.

This sequence joins TRBV5-1 and TRBJ2-1; no clear D. CDR3 size: 15 residues. Trimming stripped 0 bases from V and 9 bases from J, with 16 bases between. Germline CDR1 is SGHRS and CDR2 is YFSETQ. The CDR3, as DNA: TGCGCCAGCAGCTTGGACGGCCCCCCACGGACTGAGCAGTTCTTC. Protein sequence: CASSLDGPPRTEQFF. The full variable domain, rest sourced from reference TRBV5-1 and TRBJ2-1, is KAGVTQTPRYLIKTRGQQVTLSCSPISGHRSVSWYQQTPGQGLQFLFEYFSETQRNKGNFPGRFSGRQFSNSRSEMNVSTLELGDSALYLCASSLDGPPRTEQFFGPGTRLTVL.

The rearrangement uses TRBV18 and TRBJ1-2, with 12 bases aligning to TRBD1. The CDR3 runs 15 residues. Trimming cost V 4 bases and J 3 bases; bases outside gene matches: 3. The V gene's germline CDR1 is KGHSH and CDR2 LQKENI. In nucleotides, the CDR3 is TGTGCCAGCTCACTGGGACAGGGGGCCGACTATGGCTACACCTTC. It yields the protein CASSLGQGADYGYTF.

This rearrangement joins TRBV19 to TRBJ2-1; 8 bases match TRBD2. The CDR3 extends over 14 amino acids. With 8 bases clipped from V and 9 bases from J, the junction kept 12 bases outside the gene matches. Looked up from germline, CDR1 is LNHDA and CDR2 is SQIVND (reference sequence). The CDR3 coding sequence is TGTGCCAGTCGCCTAGCGGGTCCGGCGGGTGAGCAGTTCTTC. Protein product: CASRLAGPAGEQFF.

This clone occurred a few times. The V gene is TRBV28, the J gene TRBJ1-1; D call uncertain. Trimming took off 2 bases at V and 11 bases at J, with 12 bases between the two ends. Germline CDR1 and CDR2: MDHEN and SYDVKM. CDR3 length equals 12 residues. The CDR3 nucleotides are TGTGCCAGCAGTTTAATGCCAAAGAGGGCTTTCTTT. It is translated as CASSLMPKRAFF.

The chain employs TRBV10-3 and TRBJ2-7; no reliable D call. Per the germline V gene, CDR1 is ENHRY and CDR2 is SYGVKD. The CDR3 length is 13 residues. V was clipped by 3 bases and J by 2 bases, with 8 bases between them. This CDR3 is CAISDSLPYEQYF. The CDR3 DNA follows: TGTGCCATCAGTGATTCACTCCCCTACGAGCAGTACTTC.

The chain carries TRBV29-1 and TRBJ2-7, with D perhaps TRBD2 (6 bases). The germline CDR1 and CDR2 sequences are SQVTM and ANQGSEA. There are 13 residues in the CDR3. V lost 0 bases, J lost 4 bases, and 10 bases lay in between. CDR3 region: CSVEEGGRYEQYF. Here the CDR3 DNA reads TGCAGCGTTGAAGAAGGAGGGAGGTACGAGCAGTACTTC.

The V gene is TRBV19, the J gene TRBJ1-3; weak D call: TRBD1 (5 bases). Germline values: CDR1 LNHDA, CDR2 SQIVND (reference sequence). The CDR3 sequence is 14 residues long. V was cut by 8 bases and J by 1 base, with 12 bases left in between. As DNA, the CDR3 is TGTGCCAGTTCTTTCGGACATTCTGGAAACACCATATATTTT. Encoded protein: CASSFGHSGNTIYF.

The rearrangement joins TRBV4-2 to TRBJ2-2; 8 bases agree with TRBD2. The CDR3 runs to 17 residues. V lost 1 base to trimming and J lost 4 bases; unmatched junction nucleotides: 8. Germline V gives CDR1 LGHNA, CDR2 YNFKEQ. The CDR3 DNA reads as TGTGCCAGCAGCCAAGGCACCGGGACTAGTCGCACCGGGGAGCTGTTTTTT. Amino acids: CASSQGTGTSRTGELFF.

The rearrangement joins TRBV5-1 to TRBJ2-1, with D perhaps TRBD2 (5 bases). The CDR3 contains 13 residues. The germline V gene has CDR1 SGHRS and CDR2 YFSETQ. Trimming shortened V by 3 bases and J by 8 bases, and 12 bases separated the two germline ends. The CDR3, as DNA: TGCGCCAGCAGCTCAAGAGGGTGGGATGAGCAGTTCTTC. Its translation: CASSSRGWDEQFF.

The chain employs TRBV2 and TRBJ2-7; maybe TRBD1 (6 bases). The CDR3 runs 14 residues. V lost 2 bases to trimming and J lost 3 bases, with 11 bases between them. The germline V gene encodes CDR1 SNHLY and CDR2 FYNNEI. CDR3 nucleotides: TGTGCCAGCAGTGAACAGGGACACCTCTACGAGCAGTACTTC. It translates to CASSEQGHLYEQYF.

The V call is TRBV5-1, the J call TRBJ2-7, with D perhaps TRBD1 or TRBD2 (7 bases each). CDR3 length: 14 residues. V was cut by 4 bases and J by 2 bases, with 13 bases left in between. CDR1 and CDR2 (germline): SGHRS, YFSETQ. The CDR3 nucleotides are TGCGCCAGCAGCCCAGGGGGGGGCACCTACGAGCAGTACTTC. Residues: CASSPGGGTYEQYF. The whole variable domain, remainder taken from reference TRBV5-1 and TRBJ2-7, is KAGVTQTPRYLIKTRGQQVTLSCSPISGHRSVSWYQQTPGQGLQFLFEYFSETQRNKGNFPGRFSGRQFSNSRSEMNVSTLELGDSALYLCASSPGGGTYEQYFGPGTRLTVT.

The chain joins TRBV19 to TRBJ2-4, with 8 nucleotides matching TRBD1. This CDR3 spans 11 amino acids. Germline V gene lookup returns CDR1 LNHDA and CDR2 SQIVND (reference sequence). The CDR3 sequence: CGDRPQNIQYF. The CDR3 nucleotides read TGTGGGGACAGGCCCCAAAACATTCAGTACTTC.

The sample holds one count of this clone. The chain is built from TRBV5-6 and TRBJ2-2; D is unclear. The ends were cut back, 2 bases at V and 4 bases at J, with 6 bases in the middle. This CDR3 region has 13 residues. Germline V gives CDR1 SGHDT, CDR2 YYEEEE. The CDR3 DNA reads TGTGCCAGCAGCTTCCAGGTCACCGGGGAGCTGTTTTTT. Residues: CASSFQVTGELFF.

V gene TRBV5-1 combines with J gene TRBJ2-7; the match to TRBD2 covers 11 bases. V trimming: 2 bases; J trimming: 2 bases; junction bases outside the gene matches: 9. Germline values: CDR1 SGHRS, CDR2 YFSETQ. This CDR3 is 17 amino acids long. The CDR3 loop is CASSFPNTSGSPYEQYF. In nucleotides, the CDR3 is TGCGCCAGCAGCTTTCCCAACACTAGCGGGAGCCCCTACGAGCAGTACTTC.

In this sample, this clone turned up once. The rearrangement uses TRBV5-1 and TRBJ1-4; D is uncertain. The CDR3 extends over 15 amino acids. Trimming left V 0 bases short and J 5 bases short, with 11 bases between. Germline V gives CDR1 SGHRS, CDR2 YFSETQ. In DNA form, the CDR3 reads TGCGCCAGCAGCTTGGAAGGTTCTCTAAATGAAAAACTGTTTTTT. Translation gives CASSLEGSLNEKLFF.

This chain links TRBV15 with TRBJ1-4, with D perhaps matching TRBD1 (5 bases). Germline loops: CDR1 LNHNV, CDR2 YYDKDF (reference sequence). The CDR3 spans 16 residues. The V gene lost 0 bases and the J gene lost 8 bases, with 16 bases spanning the gap. The DNA of the CDR3 is TGTGCCACCAGCAGAGATTGGTCTGGGGGAAACGAAAAACTGTTTTTT. Amino acids: CATSRDWSGGNEKLFF. Looking up the rest from reference TRBV15 and TRBJ1-4 gives the full variable domain: DAMVIQNPRYQVTQFGKPVTLSCSQTLNHNVMYWYQQKSSQAPKLLFHYYDKDFNNEADTPDNFQSRRPNTSFCFLDIRSPGLGDTAMYLCATSRDWSGGNEKLFFGSGTQLSVL.

This chain links TRBV10-3 with TRBJ1-3; no clear D. The CDR3 is 11 amino acids. The germline V and J ends were trimmed by 8 bases and 5 bases, with 7 bases remaining between them. CDR1 is ENHRY and CDR2 is SYGVKD in the germline V gene. The CDR3 protein is CAIASRNTIYF. CDR3 in DNA: TGTGCCATCGCAAGTAGAAACACCATATATTTT.

The chain employs TRBV28 and TRBJ2-3, with no clear D. CDR1 is MDHEN, CDR2 SYDVKM, per germline. The CDR3 is 12 amino acids. Trimming stripped 10 bases from V and 5 bases from J, with 13 bases between. The DNA for the CDR3 is TGTGCCACCCGAACCTCGGAAGATACGCAGTATTTT. Its protein is CATRTSEDTQYF.

J is TRBJ1-5 and V is TRBV21-1; TRBD1, the D gene given by the table, was not confirmed from the DNA. TRBV21-1 is a known pseudogene. This CDR3 is 18 amino acids long. The CDR3 is CASSPAPRDRDSNQPQHF. The CDR3 coding sequence is TGTGCCAGCAGCCCCGCTCCCCGAGACAGAGATAGCAATCAGCCCCAGCATTTT.